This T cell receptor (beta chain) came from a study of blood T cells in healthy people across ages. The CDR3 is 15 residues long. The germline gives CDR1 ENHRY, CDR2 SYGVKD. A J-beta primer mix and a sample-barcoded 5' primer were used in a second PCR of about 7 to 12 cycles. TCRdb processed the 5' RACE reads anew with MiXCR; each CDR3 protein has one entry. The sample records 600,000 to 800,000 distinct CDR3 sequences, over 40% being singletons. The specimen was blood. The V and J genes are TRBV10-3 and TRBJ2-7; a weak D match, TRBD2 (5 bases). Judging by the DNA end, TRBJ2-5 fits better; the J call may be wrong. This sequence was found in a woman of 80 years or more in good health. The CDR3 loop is CAISDPEYGVETQYF. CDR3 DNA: TGTGCCATCAGTGACCCCGAGTACGGGGTGGAGACCCAGTACTTC.